A selection of T cell receptor beta chains follows, all from one sample in a study of T cells after posttransplantation cyclophosphamide. Some clones are missing from TCRdb's copy, which holds only in-frame ones; the method was immunoSEQ multiplex PCR. In the table there are 25,000 to 35,000 clones, 70% to 90% of which are singletons. Sequenced sample: PBMCs. The receptors stem from a woman between 35 and 50 years old with a blood cancer, CMV-positive, and with a related stem cell donor. CDR3s leave out the opening cysteine and the closing phenylalanine or tryptophan. The order of the fields is V gene, J gene, CDR3 protein.

V: TRBV6-5
J: TRBJ1-2
CDR3: ASSSSGGYGYT

V: TRBV6-5
J: TRBJ2-7
CDR3: ASSPGTGSNEQY

V: TRBV28
J: TRBJ2-7
CDR3: ASSPTGTQGGLYEQY

V: TRBV2
J: TRBJ2-7
CDR3: AIRRAGQGRDEQY

V: TRBV19
J: TRBJ1-2
CDR3: ASSSLNRGPGDYGYT

V: TRBV2
J: TRBJ1-3
CDR3: ASSPVGVPGNTIY

V: TRBV5-6
J: TRBJ2-3
CDR3: ASTLTGRADTQY

V: TRBV2
J: TRBJ1-5
CDR3: ASSSTPQGAGQPQH

V: TRBV10-3
J: TRBJ1-3
CDR3: AISVGVSSGNTIY

V: TRBV5-1
J: TRBJ1-4
CDR3: ASSLTGANEKLF

V: TRBV2
J: TRBJ2-1
CDR3: ASSENLGAEQF

V: TRBV19
J: TRBJ1-4
CDR3: ASSGLYGTGNEKLF

V: TRBV7-9
J: TRBJ1-1
CDR3: ASGARGMNTEAF

V: TRBV28
J: TRBJ2-3
CDR3: ASSPPWTHSRDTQY

V: TRBV9
J: TRBJ1-5
CDR3: ASSVEGAQPQH

V: TRBV4-3
J: TRBJ1-4
CDR3: ASSATPGTMKTLF

V: TRBV9
J: TRBJ1-1
CDR3: ASSVNPGQKSEAF

V: TRBV6-6
J: TRBJ2-7
CDR3: ASSYPGTGEYEQY

V: TRBV9
J: TRBJ1-1
CDR3: ASSSSGGFTEAF

V: TRBV18
J: TRBJ2-7
CDR3: ASSPRSGDSGGEQY

V: TRBV15
J: TRBJ1-5
CDR3: ATSRGRVMPQH

V: TRBV2
J: TRBJ1-5
CDR3: ASSVTGGFSQPQH

V: TRBV6-5
J: TRBJ2-5
CDR3: ASSETGLETQY

V: TRBV5-1
J: TRBJ1-1
CDR3: ASSSGTSNTEAF

V: TRBV2
J: TRBJ2-7
CDR3: ASRTLNRESDEQY

V: TRBV28
J: TRBJ1-2
CDR3: ASTIPGYRYT

V: TRBV5-6
J: TRBJ1-2
CDR3: ASSRGQVRGYT

V: TRBV7-9
J: TRBJ1-4
CDR3: ASSLDSGYLGEKLF

V: TRBV4-2
J: TRBJ1-2
CDR3: ASSQDSGNYGYT